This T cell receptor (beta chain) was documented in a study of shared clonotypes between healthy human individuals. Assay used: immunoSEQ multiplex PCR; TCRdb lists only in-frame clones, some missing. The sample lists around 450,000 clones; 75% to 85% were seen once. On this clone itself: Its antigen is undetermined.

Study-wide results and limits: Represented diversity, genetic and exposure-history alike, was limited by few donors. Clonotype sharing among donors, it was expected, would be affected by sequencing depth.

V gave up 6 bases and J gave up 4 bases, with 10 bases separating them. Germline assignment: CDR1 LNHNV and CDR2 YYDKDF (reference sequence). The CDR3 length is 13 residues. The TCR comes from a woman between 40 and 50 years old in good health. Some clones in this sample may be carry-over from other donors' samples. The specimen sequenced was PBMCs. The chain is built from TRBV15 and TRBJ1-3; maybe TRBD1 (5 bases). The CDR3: CATSAGYGNTIYF. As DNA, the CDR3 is TGTGCCACCAGTGCAGGGTACGGAAACACCATATATTTT.